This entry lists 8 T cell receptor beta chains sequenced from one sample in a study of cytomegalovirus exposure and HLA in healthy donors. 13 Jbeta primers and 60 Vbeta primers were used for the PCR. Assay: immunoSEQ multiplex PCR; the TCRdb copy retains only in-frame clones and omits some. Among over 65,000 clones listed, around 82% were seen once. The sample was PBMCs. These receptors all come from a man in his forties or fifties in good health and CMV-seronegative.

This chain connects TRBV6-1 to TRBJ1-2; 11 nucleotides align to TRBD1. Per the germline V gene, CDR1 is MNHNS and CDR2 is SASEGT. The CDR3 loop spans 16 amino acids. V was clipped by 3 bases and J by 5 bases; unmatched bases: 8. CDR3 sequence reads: CASSEMGQGVRYGYTF. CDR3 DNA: TGTGCCAGCAGTGAGATGGGACAGGGGGTTCGGTATGGCTACACCTTC.

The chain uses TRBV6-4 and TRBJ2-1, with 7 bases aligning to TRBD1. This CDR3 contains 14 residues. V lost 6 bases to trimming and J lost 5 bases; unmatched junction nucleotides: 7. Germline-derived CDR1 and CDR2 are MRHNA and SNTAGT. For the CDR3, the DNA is TGTGCCAGCAGCCGAGGGACAGCCAACAATGAGCAGTTCTTC. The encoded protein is CASSRGTANNEQFF.

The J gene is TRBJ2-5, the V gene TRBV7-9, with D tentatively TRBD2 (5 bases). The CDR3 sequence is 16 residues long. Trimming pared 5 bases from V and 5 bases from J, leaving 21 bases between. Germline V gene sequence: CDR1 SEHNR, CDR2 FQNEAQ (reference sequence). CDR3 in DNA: TGTGCCAGCAGCCTGGTAGAGGGTGTCGTCGGTGAGACCCAGTACTTC. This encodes CASSLVEGVVGETQYF.

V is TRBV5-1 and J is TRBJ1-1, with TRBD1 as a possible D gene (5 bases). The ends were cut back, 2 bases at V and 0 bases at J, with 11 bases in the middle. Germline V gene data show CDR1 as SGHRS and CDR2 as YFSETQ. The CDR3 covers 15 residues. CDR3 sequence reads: CASSFGTGVNTEAFF. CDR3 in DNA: TGCGCCAGCAGCTTTGGGACGGGGGTGAACACTGAAGCTTTCTTT.

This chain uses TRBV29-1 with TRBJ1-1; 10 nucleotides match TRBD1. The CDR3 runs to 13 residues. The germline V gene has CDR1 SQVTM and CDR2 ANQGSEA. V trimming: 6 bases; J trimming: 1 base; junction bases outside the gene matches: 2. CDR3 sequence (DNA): TGCAGCGTACGGGACAGGGGGAACACTGAAGCTTTCTTT. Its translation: CSVRDRGNTEAFF. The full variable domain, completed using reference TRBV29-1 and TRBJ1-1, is SAVISQKPSRDICQRGTSLTIQCQVDSQVTMMFWYRQQPGQSLTLIATANQGSEATYESGFVIDKFPISRPNLTFSTLTVSNMSPEDSSIYLCSVRDRGNTEAFFGQGTRLTVV.

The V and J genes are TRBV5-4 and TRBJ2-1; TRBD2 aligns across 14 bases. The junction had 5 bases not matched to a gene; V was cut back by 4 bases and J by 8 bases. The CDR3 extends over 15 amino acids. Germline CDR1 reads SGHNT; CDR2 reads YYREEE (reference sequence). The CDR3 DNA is TGTGCCAGCAGCCAGGGACTAGCGGGGGAAGATGAGCAGTTCTTC. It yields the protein CASSQGLAGEDEQFF.

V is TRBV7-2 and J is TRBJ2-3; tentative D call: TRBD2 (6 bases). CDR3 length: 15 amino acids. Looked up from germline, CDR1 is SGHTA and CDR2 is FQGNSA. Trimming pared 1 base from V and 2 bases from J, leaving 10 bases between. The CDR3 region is CASSLVAGYTDTQYF. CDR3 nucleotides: TGTGCCAGCAGCTTAGTTGCGGGGTACACAGATACGCAGTATTTT. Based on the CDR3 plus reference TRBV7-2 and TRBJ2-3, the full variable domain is GAGVSQSPSNKVTEKGKDVELRCDPISGHTALYWYRQSLGQGLEFLIYFQGNSAPDKSGLPSDRFSAERTGGSVSTLTIQRTQQEDSAVYLCASSLVAGYTDTQYFGPGTRLTVL.

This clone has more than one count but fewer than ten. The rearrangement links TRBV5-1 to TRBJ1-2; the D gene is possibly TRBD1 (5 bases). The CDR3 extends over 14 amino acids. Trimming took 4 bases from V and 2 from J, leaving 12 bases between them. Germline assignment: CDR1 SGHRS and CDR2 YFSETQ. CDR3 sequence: CASSEGAYNYGYTF. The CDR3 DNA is TGCGCCAGCAGCGAAGGGGCATACAACTATGGCTACACCTTC. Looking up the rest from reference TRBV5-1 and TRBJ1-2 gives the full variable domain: KAGVTQTPRYLIKTRGQQVTLSCSPISGHRSVSWYQQTPGQGLQFLFEYFSETQRNKGNFPGRFSGRQFSNSRSEMNVSTLELGDSALYLCASSEGAYNYGYTFGSGTRLTVV.